The T cell receptor beta chain under discussion was sequenced for a study of blood T cell repertoires in COVID-19. Across the study: Acute and convalescent COVID-19 specimens originated in the United States, Italy and Spain. Nucleic acid was either cDNA or gDNA, and it came from T cells, B-cell-depleted T cells, or PBMCs.

Germline V CDR1 and CDR2: SGDLS, YYNGEE. V was pared by 0 bases and J by 3 bases, with 3 bases of the junction left unmatched. This CDR3 has 16 amino acids. Per the original methods: Reference gene primer amplification gave nucleated cell count estimates. TCRdb keeps only in-frame clones here, not all; method: immunoSEQ multiplex PCR. V, J and clone size derive from that table, while D and trimming were established from the DNA sequence. The sample contains just under 150,000 clones, roughly 89% of which appear only once. Sequencing was performed on peripheral blood. This sequence joins TRBV9 and TRBJ2-1; 10 positions match TRBD2. This sequence originates from a woman aged 45-59 years with acute or convalescent COVID-19. DNA for the CDR3: TGTGCCAGCAGCGTAGCGTCTAGCGGGAGCTACAATGAGCAGTTCTTC. It is translated as CASSVASSGSYNEQFF.